This TCR beta chain derives from a study of T-cell memory formation after mild COVID-19 (dated by TCRdb to the early 2020s). About the full investigation: Most TCR sequence clusters were specific to one of the two donors. T-cell clones expanding and contracting after mild COVID-19 in two donors were tracked by longitudinal TCRalpha and TCRbeta repertoire sequencing. Two young, previously healthy adult volunteers, one female and one male, were included in the cohort.

To note about this clonotype: Its specific antigen is unknown. Base-call qualities are not available, and no considerably larger clone is one nucleotide away.

Findings and caveats that apply to the study as a whole: Clones that contracted from day 15 to 85 showed balanced CD4/CD8 phenotypes, whereas a second wave of clones that expanded from day 15 to 37 leaned towards CD4+. Contracting CD4+ clones were located mainly in the CM and EM memory subsets, whereas CD8+ clones were found to be enriched in EMRA. The second-wave clones that peaked on day 37 were not confirmed to be SARS-CoV-2 specific. Only a couple of mild cases were covered by the study, and larger cohorts that include severe cases with pre-infection samples were considered necessary. The detection of some responding clones in pre-infection memory suggests that pre-existing cross-reactive memory T cells joined the SARS-CoV-2 response.

Reading from cysteine to phenylalanine, the CDR3 counts 16 amino acids. This entry keeps only the CDR3 DNA: 48 bases, framed from base 1. The junction carries 18 bases between V and J, which are trimmed by 1 base and 5 bases respectively. CDR1 and CDR2 were assigned from the germline V gene as MGHRA and YSYEKL. Ficoll-Paque density gradient centrifugation was the method used to isolate PBMCs. Sequencing was carried out with an Illumina NovaSeq 6000. TCRalpha and TCRbeta cDNA libraries were constructed by 5'RACE with constant-segment primers, with sample barcodes and unique molecular identifiers being introduced. Trizol reagent was used to extract RNA from every sample. The libraries were amplified in two PCR steps, and the second step added a second sample barcode and Illumina TruSeq adapters. The libraries were sequenced on an Illumina NovaSeq using 2 x 150 bp paired-end reads. Regarding the original processing steps: With migec v1.2.7, reads were demultiplexed and then collapsed into UMI-guided consensus sequences. Using mixcr v2.1.11, UMI consensuses were aligned to TRA and TRB V and J templates and then assembled into clonotypes. Clonotypes were classified as expanded or contracted when called significant by both edgeR and NoisET, with noise models trained on biological replicates. For edgeR calls, the thresholds were a false discovery rate-adjusted p below 0.01 and a log2 fold-change of 1. As an exploratory analysis of dynamics, PCA with hierarchical clustering was applied to max-normalized trajectories of the 1000 most abundant clonotypes. Separately sequenced CD4+ and CD8+ repertoires were used to assign a CD4 or CD8 phenotype to each responding clone. Using fastp at Q25 and MiXCR, TCRdb reprocessed the public reads and kept productive beta chains. Identical CDR3 protein sequences are pooled into one entry, listed with their most common genes and DNA. TCRdb's processing, not the authors' own work, is the source of the V and J calls. Across this sample there are approximately 260,000 distinct CDR3 sequences, with about 17% seen only once. 3.5% of the sample goes to the ten largest clones.

The sample comprised PBMCs or a T cell subset sorted from them (not recorded which). The V gene is TRBV4-1 and the J gene is TRBJ2-7; there is no confident call for the D gene. This sequence was found in a young man who had mild COVID-19 (a few samples of this study predate the infection). The sample titles of this study are shuffled in the database, so cell type and time point are left out; the donor was told from shared clones. The sequenced DNA: TGCGCCAGCAGCCAAGGGACCCGGCCGCAGGTCCACGAGCAGTACTTC. Its translation reads: CASSQGTRPQVHEQYF.